This T cell receptor (beta chain) is drawn from a study of T cell changes during pregnancy in multiple sclerosis. The CDR3 covers 16 residues. The germline gives CDR1 LNHDA, CDR2 SQIVND (reference sequence). J gave up 5 bases and V 8 bases, and 13 bases lay outside the gene matches. Measured with immunoSEQ multiplex PCR; TCRdb has only the in-frame clones, and not every one. The sample holds about 92,000 clones; approximately 92% are singletons and the top ten take about 3%. This clonotype was obtained from a female donor with multiple sclerosis, enrolled in a pregnancy study. Sequenced here: peripheral blood, sampled in the first trimester of pregnancy. The chain joins TRBV19 to TRBJ2-5; 11 bases line up with TRBD1. For the CDR3, the DNA is TGTGCCAGTGCCCCGGGACAGGGGGTGAAGCGGGAGACCCAGTACTTC. Translated, it gives CASAPGQGVKRETQYF.